This entry describes one T cell receptor beta chain. Its antigen remains unknown. The source of the sample is a study of PD-1 blockade in classical Hodgkin lymphoma. Study-level points and caveats: Similar baseline diversity was found in complete responders and newly diagnosed patients. Diversity in CD4+ TCRs, unlike that measured in CD8+ TCRs, had risen significantly by C4D1.

Each patient experienced a relapse that followed autologous stem cell transplantation, and brentuximab vedotin exposure varied. Sequenced by immunoSEQ multiplex PCR; TCRdb stores in-frame clones only, minus some. The sample yields about 110,000 clones, 80% to 90% seen once. The source was peripheral blood mononuclear cells (PBMCs), collected before the second cycle of nivolumab. The receptor was derived from a human donor with classical Hodgkin lymphoma.

CDR3: CASSLGGLSGNTIYF. The CDR3 DNA follows: TGTGCCAGCAGTTTAGGGGGGCTCTCTGGAAACACCATATATTTT. The chain joins TRBV28 to TRBJ1-3; perhaps TRBD1 as D (6 bases). V dropped 2 bases and J dropped 0 bases, with 8 bases sitting between them. The length of the CDR3 is 15 residues. Germline V CDR1 and CDR2: MDHEN, SYDVKM. The full variable domain, its missing parts supplied by reference TRBV28 and TRBJ1-3, is DVKVTQSSRYLVKRTGEKVFLECVQDMDHENMFWYRQDPGLGLRLIYFSYDVKMKEKGDIPEGYSVSREKKERFSLILESASTNQTSMYLCASSLGGLSGNTIYFGEGSWLTVV.